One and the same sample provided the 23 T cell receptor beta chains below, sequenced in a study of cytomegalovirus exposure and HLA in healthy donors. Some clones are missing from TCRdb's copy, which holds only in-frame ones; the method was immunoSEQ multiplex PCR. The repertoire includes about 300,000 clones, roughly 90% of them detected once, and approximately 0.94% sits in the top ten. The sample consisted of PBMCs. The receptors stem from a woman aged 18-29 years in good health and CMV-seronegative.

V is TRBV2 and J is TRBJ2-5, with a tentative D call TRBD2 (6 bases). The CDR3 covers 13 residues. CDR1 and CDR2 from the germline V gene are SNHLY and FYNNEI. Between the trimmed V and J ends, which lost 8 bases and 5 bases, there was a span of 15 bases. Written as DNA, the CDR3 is TGTGCCAGCGCCCTACCGGAGGGGGAGACCCAGTACTTC. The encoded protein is CASALPEGETQYF.

CDR3 in DNA: TGTGCCAGCAACATGACAGGGGCCAACGTCCTGACTTTC. It is translated as CASNMTGANVLTF. The rearrangement uses TRBV5-6 and TRBJ2-6; D remains unclear. The CDR3 has 13 amino acids. V lost 6 bases and J 4 bases, leaving 8 bases between the germline ends. The germline CDR1 and CDR2 sequences are SGHDT and YYEEEE.

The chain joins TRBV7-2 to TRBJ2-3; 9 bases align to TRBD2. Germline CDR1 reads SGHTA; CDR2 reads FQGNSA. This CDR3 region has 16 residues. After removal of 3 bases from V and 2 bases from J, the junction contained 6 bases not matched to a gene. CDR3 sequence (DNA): TGTGCCAGCAGCTTCCGGCTAGCGGGGAACACAGATACGCAGTATTTT. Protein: CASSFRLAGNTDTQYF.

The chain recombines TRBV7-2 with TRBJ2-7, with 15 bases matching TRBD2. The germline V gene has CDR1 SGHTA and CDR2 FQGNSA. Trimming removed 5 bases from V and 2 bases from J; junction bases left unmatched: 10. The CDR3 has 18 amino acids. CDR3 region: CASSPGTSGRFPTYEQYF. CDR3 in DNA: TGTGCCAGCAGCCCCGGGACTAGCGGGAGGTTTCCCACCTACGAGCAGTACTTC.

CDR3 residues: CASSPQTTSGRSVGELFF. The CDR3 nucleotides are TGTGCCAGCAGCCCGCAAACGACTAGCGGGAGGTCGGTCGGGGAGCTGTTTTTT. J is TRBJ2-2 and V is TRBV7-9, with 13 positions matching TRBD2. Trimming cost V 5 bases and J 7 bases; bases outside gene matches: 13. The germline V gene has CDR1 SEHNR and CDR2 FQNEAQ (reference sequence). The CDR3 spans 18 residues.

The CDR3 sequence is CASSERHHNEKLFF. The CDR3 DNA reads TGTGCCAGCAGTGAACGACACCATAATGAAAAACTGTTTTTT. The rearrangement links TRBV25-1 to TRBJ1-4; unclear D gene. V lost 2 bases, J lost 4 bases, and 8 bases lay in between. The CDR3 runs 14 residues. CDR1 and CDR2 (germline): MGHDK, SYGVNS. Filled out from reference TRBV25-1 and TRBJ1-4, the complete variable domain reads EADIYQTPRYLVIGTGKKITLECSQTMGHDKMYWYQQDPGMELHLIHYSYGVNSTEKGDLSSESTVSRIRTEHFPLTLESARPSHTSQYLCASSERHHNEKLFFGSGTQLSVL.

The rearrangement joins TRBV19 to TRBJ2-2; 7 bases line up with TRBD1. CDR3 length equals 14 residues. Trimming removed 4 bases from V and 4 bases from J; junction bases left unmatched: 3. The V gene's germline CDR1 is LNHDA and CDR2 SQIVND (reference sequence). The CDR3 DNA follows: TGTGCCAGTAGTAGGTCAGGGGGCACCGGGGAGCTGTTTTTT. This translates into CASSRSGGTGELFF.

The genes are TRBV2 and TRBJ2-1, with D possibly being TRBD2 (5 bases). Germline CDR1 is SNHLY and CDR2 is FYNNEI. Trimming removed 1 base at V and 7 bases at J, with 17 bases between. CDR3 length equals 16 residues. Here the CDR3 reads CASSEEFAGPRNEQFF. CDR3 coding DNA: TGTGCCAGCAGTGAAGAGTTTGCGGGCCCTCGAAATGAGCAGTTCTTC. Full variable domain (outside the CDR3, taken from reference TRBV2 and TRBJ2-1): EPEVTQTPSHQVTQMGQEVILRCVPISNHLYFYWYRQILGQKVEFLVSFYNNEISEKSEIFDDQFSVERPDGSNFTLKIRSTKLEDSAMYFCASSEEFAGPRNEQFFGPGTRLTVL.

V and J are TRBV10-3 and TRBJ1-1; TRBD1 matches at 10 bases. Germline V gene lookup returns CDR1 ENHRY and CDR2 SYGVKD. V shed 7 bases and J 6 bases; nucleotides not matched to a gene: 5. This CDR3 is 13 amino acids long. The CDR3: CAIKGTGVPEAFF. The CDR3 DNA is TGTGCCATCAAAGGGACAGGGGTGCCTGAAGCTTTCTTT.

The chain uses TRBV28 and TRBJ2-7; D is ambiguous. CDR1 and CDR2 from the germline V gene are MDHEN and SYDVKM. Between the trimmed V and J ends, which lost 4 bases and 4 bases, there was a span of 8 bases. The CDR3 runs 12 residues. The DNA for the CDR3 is TGTGCCAGCAGTTATCTAGGATACGAGCAGTACTTC. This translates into CASSYLGYEQYF. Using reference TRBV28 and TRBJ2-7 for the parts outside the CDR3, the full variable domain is DVKVTQSSRYLVKRTGEKVFLECVQDMDHENMFWYRQDPGLGLRLIYFSYDVKMKEKGDIPEGYSVSREKKERFSLILESASTNQTSMYLCASSYLGYEQYFGPGTRLTVT.

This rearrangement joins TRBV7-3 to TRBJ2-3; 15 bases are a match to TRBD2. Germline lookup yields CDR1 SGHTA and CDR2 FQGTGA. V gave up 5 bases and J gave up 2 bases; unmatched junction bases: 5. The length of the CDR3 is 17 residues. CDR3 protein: CASSQGLAGGTTDTQYF. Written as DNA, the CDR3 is TGTGCCAGCAGCCAGGGACTAGCGGGAGGAACCACAGATACGCAGTATTTT.

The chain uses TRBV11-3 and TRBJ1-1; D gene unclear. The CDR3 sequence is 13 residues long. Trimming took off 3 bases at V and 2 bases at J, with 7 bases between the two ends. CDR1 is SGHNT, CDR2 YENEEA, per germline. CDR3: CASSFAVNTEAFF. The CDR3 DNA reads TGTGCCAGCAGCTTTGCGGTCAACACTGAAGCTTTCTTT.

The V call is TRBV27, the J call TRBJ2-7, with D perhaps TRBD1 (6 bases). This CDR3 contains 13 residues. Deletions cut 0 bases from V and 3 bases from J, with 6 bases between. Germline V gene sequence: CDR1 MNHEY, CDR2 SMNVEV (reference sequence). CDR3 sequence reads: CASSLSDSYEQYF. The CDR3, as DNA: TGTGCCAGCAGTTTATCGGACAGCTACGAGCAGTACTTC.

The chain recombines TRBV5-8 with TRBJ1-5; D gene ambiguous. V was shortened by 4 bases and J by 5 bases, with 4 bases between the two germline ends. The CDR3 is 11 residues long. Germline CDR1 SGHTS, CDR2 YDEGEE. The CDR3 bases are TGTGCCAGCAGCATAGATCAGCCCCAGCATTTT. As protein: CASSIDQPQHF.

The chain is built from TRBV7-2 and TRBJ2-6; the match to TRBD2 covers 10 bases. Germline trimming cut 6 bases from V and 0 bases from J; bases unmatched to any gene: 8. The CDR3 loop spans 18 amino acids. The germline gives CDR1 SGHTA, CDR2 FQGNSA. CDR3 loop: CASRVGLAARSGANVLTF. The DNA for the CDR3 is TGTGCCAGCAGAGTCGGACTAGCGGCTCGCTCTGGGGCCAACGTCCTGACTTTC.

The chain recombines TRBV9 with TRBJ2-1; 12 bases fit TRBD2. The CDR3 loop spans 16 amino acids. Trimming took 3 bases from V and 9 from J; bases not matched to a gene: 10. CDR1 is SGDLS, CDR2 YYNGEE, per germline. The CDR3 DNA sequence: TGTGCCAGCAGCGAGGGGCCTAGCGGGAGGGTCGGTGAGCAGTTCTTC. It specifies CASSEGPSGRVGEQFF.

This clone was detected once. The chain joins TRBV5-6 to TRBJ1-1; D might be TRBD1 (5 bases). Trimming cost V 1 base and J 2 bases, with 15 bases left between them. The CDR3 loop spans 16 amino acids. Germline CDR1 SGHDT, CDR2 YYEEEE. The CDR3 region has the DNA TGTGCCAGCAGCTTGATTCCAGGGCAGTCTAACACTGAAGCTTTCTTT. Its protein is CASSLIPGQSNTEAFF.

CDR3 sequence: CASSVTSGRAVLDNEQFF. The CDR3 nucleotides read TGTGCCAGCAGCGTCACTAGCGGGAGGGCCGTTTTGGACAATGAGCAGTTCTTC. This rearrangement joins TRBV2 to TRBJ2-1, with TRBD2 identical over 13 bases. This CDR3 has 18 residues. Looked up from germline, CDR1 is SNHLY and CDR2 is FYNNEI. The V and J ends lost 6 bases and 5 bases, in that order; junction bases with no gene match: 13.

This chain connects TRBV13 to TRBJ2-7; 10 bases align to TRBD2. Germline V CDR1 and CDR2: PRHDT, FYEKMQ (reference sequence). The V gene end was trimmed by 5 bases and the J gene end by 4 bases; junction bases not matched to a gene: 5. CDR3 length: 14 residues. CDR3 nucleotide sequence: TGTGCCAGCAGCCAAACAGCGGGAGGGTACGAGCAGTACTTC. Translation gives CASSQTAGGYEQYF.

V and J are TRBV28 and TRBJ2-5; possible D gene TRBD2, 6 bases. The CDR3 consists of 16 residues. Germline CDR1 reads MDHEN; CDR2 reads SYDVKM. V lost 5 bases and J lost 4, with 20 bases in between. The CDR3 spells CASSPAAGRVVETQYF. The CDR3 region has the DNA TGTGCCAGCAGTCCCGCCGCGGGGAGAGTAGTAGAGACCCAGTACTTC.

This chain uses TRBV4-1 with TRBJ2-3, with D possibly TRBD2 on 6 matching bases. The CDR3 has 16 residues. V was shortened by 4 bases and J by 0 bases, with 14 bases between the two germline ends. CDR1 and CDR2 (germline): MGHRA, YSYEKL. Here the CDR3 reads CASSLLLGTSTDTQYF. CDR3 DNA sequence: TGCGCCAGCAGCCTCCTACTTGGGACTAGCACAGATACGCAGTATTTT.

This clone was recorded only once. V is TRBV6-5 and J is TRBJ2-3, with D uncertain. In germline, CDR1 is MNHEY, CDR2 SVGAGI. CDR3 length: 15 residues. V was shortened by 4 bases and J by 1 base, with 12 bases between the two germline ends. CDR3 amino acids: CASSFSGLGTDTQYF. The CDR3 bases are TGTGCCAGCAGTTTCTCAGGTCTAGGCACAGATACGCAGTATTTT.

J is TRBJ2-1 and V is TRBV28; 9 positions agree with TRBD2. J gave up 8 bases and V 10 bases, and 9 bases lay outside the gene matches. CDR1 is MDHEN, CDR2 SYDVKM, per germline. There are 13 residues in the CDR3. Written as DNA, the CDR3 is TGTGCCACCCAGACACTAGCGGGCGATGAGCAGTTCTTC. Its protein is CATQTLAGDEQFF.